A single sample gave rise to the 27 T cell receptor beta chains below, sequenced in a study of T cell responses to AZD1222 COVID-19 vaccine. Measured with immunoSEQ multiplex PCR; TCRdb has only the in-frame clones, and not every one. The data show approximately 150,000 clones, about 91% seen once. Sample: peripheral blood, taken on day 0 of AZD1222 vaccination. These receptors were obtained from an adult in good health.

This chain joins TRBV10-1 and TRBJ1-6; D call uncertain. With 0 bases removed from V and 6 bases from J, the gap between germline ends came to 9 bases. CDR1 is WNHNN, CDR2 SYGVQD, per germline (reference sequence). This CDR3 contains 15 residues. The CDR3 bases are TGCGCCAGCAGTGAGTCCAGTCGGGGTAATTCACCCCTCCACTTT. Translating gives CASSESSRGNSPLHF.

The chain is built from TRBV19 and TRBJ2-7; 7 bases agree with TRBD1. CDR3 length: 17 amino acids. The germline CDR1 and CDR2 sequences are LNHDA and SQIVND (reference sequence). V lost 2 bases, J lost 4 bases, and 14 bases stayed unmatched. The CDR3 region has the DNA TGTGCCAGTAGTATAACGTCTGGGACAGAGAAGCCTTACGAGCAGTACTTC. Translated: CASSITSGTEKPYEQYF.

This rearrangement joins TRBV27 to TRBJ2-2; 9 bases fit TRBD1. Germline V gene sequence: CDR1 MNHEY, CDR2 SMNVEV (reference sequence). V gave up 0 bases and J gave up 4 bases; unmatched junction bases: 12. This CDR3 is built from 19 residues. The CDR3 nucleotides are TGTGCCAGCAGTTTATCGGGACAGGGCGTGTTGGCGGCCACCGGGGAGCTGTTTTTT. Encoded protein: CASSLSGQGVLAATGELFF.

This clone was seen a few times. The rearrangement joins TRBV12-3 or TRBV12-4 to TRBJ2-1; D tentatively reads TRBD1 or TRBD2 (5 bases each). There are 13 residues in the CDR3. The V gene lost 5 bases and the J gene lost 12 bases, with 17 bases spanning the gap. As DNA, the CDR3 is TGTGCCAGCAGTCAAACTTGGGACCTAGGGCAGTTCTTC. Protein: CASSQTWDLGQFF.

The CDR3 loop is CASSLQAPPDTQYF. Written as DNA, the CDR3 is TGTGCCAGCAGCTTACAAGCCCCCCCGGATACGCAGTATTTT. The rearrangement joins TRBV7-2 to TRBJ2-3; D is undetermined. The CDR3 is 14 amino acids. Germline CDR1 reads SGHTA; CDR2 reads FQGNSA. Deletions cut 2 bases from V and 6 bases from J, with 12 bases between.

This clone showed up just once. The chain has TRBV27 and TRBJ2-1; a possible D gene is TRBD2 (6 bases). Trimming left V 6 bases short and J 10 bases short, with 22 bases between. CDR3 length: 15 amino acids. CDR1 and CDR2 (germline): MNHEY, SMNVEV (reference sequence). CDR3 loop: CASRPLSAGQGEQFF. In DNA form, the CDR3 reads TGTGCCAGCAGACCTCTCTCTGCGGGGCAGGGCGAGCAGTTCTTC.

This clone appeared once. CDR3 coding DNA: TGTGCCAGCTCCGGACAGGGACGTACCGTAGGCTACACCTTC. Translation: CASSGQGRTVGYTF. This chain uses TRBV2 with TRBJ1-2, with 8 bases lining up with TRBD1. The germline V gene has CDR1 SNHLY and CDR2 FYNNEI. CDR3 length: 14 amino acids. V trimming: 8 bases; J trimming: 8 bases; junction bases outside the gene matches: 13.

The chain links TRBV27 to TRBJ1-1; D remains ambiguous. CDR3 size: 11 residues. Germline CDR1 is MNHEY and CDR2 is SMNVEV (reference sequence). CDR3 nucleotides: TGTGCTACCTATCGAGGGACTGAAGCTTTCTTT. Translation: CATYRGTEAFF.

The V gene is TRBV24-1, the J gene TRBJ1-1, with D possibly matching TRBD1 (5 bases). The CDR3 totals 15 residues. The V gene's germline CDR1 is KGHDR and CDR2 SFDVKD. Trimming stripped 4 bases from V and 4 bases from J, with 15 bases between. The DNA for the CDR3 is TGTGCCACCAGTGAAAATGACAGCTACGGCACTGAAGCTTTCTTT. Its translation is CATSENDSYGTEAFF.

The V and J genes are TRBV6-5 and TRBJ2-5, with D possibly being TRBD2 (6 bases). Germline CDR1 MNHEY, CDR2 SVGAGI. The CDR3 spans 16 residues. Trimming pared 4 bases from V and 7 bases from J, leaving 22 bases between. CDR3 in DNA: TGTGCCAGCAGTTCTCCCCGCTACGCCCCCGGGGGGACCCAGTACTTC. This gives the protein CASSSPRYAPGGTQYF.

The V and J genes are TRBV7-9 and TRBJ1-1, with a weak D call TRBD1 (5 bases). The CDR3 has 16 residues. The V gene lost 2 bases and the J gene lost 5 bases, with 18 bases spanning the gap. Germline loops: CDR1 SEHNR, CDR2 FQNEAQ (reference sequence). The CDR3 coding sequence is TGTGCCAGCAGCTTAAGCAGGGAAGTTGTCGAAACTGAAGCTTTCTTT. Its protein is CASSLSREVVETEAFF.

V gene TRBV9 combines with J gene TRBJ2-7, with TRBD2 identical over 7 bases. V was clipped by 0 bases and J by 3 bases; unmatched bases: 6. CDR1 is SGDLS, CDR2 YYNGEE, per germline. The CDR3 is 15 residues long. The CDR3 spells CASSVGGGGHYEQYF. The DNA of the CDR3 is TGTGCCAGCAGCGTAGGTGGGGGAGGGCACTACGAGCAGTACTTC.

The chain employs TRBV24-1 and TRBJ2-7, with 8 bases lining up with TRBD1. The CDR3 is made up of 15 amino acids. V was pared by 7 bases and J by 2 bases, with 9 bases of the junction left unmatched. Germline V CDR1 and CDR2: KGHDR, SFDVKD. DNA for the CDR3: TGTGCCACCAGCGATAGGGACAGGAGACCCTACGAGCAGTACTTC. This sequence encodes CATSDRDRRPYEQYF.

The rearrangement joins TRBV27 to TRBJ2-5; 7 bases are a match to TRBD1. Trimming removed 3 bases from V and 3 bases from J; junction bases left unmatched: 4. CDR1 MNHEY and CDR2 SMNVEV come from the germline V gene (reference sequence). This CDR3 is 14 amino acids long. The DNA of the CDR3 is TGTGCCAGCAGTTTCTCCAGGGGGAAAGAGACCCAGTACTTC. It codes for CASSFSRGKETQYF.

V gene TRBV29-1 combines with J gene TRBJ2-3; possible D gene TRBD1, 6 bases. Trimming left V 1 base short and J 5 bases short, with 13 bases between. Germline CDR1 and CDR2: SQVTM and ANQGSEA. The CDR3 consists of 14 residues. The CDR3 protein is CSVEGGTGRDTQYF. CDR3 sequence (DNA): TGCAGCGTTGAAGGGGGCACAGGGAGAGATACGCAGTATTTT.

Only a few counts were recorded for this clone. The CDR3, as DNA: TGTGCCAGCAGCCGCCGGGAGCTGAACTATGGCTACACCTTC. The encoded protein is CASSRRELNYGYTF. The chain combines TRBV6-6 with TRBJ1-2; D gene uncertain. V was clipped by 6 bases and J by 2 bases, with 13 bases between them. Per germline, CDR1 MNHNY and CDR2 SVGAGI (reference sequence). The CDR3 spans 14 residues.

The genes are TRBV12-3 or TRBV12-4 and TRBJ2-7, with 8 bases fitting TRBD2. This CDR3 region has 13 residues. V shed 7 bases and J 3 bases; nucleotides not matched to a gene: 5. CDR3 residues: CASTSTSVYEQYF. The CDR3 DNA sequence: TGTGCCAGCACCTCGACTAGCGTCTACGAGCAGTACTTC.

The rearrangement joins TRBV19 to TRBJ1-4, with D hard to call. This CDR3 spans 14 amino acids. The germline V gene has CDR1 LNHDA and CDR2 SQIVND (reference sequence). V lost 2 bases, J lost 8 bases, and 12 bases lay in between. The CDR3 region is CASSITQVGEKLFF. In DNA, the CDR3 is TGTGCCAGTAGTATAACGCAGGTGGGGGAAAAACTGTTTTTT.

The chain joins TRBV5-1 to TRBJ1-1, with unresolved D. The CDR3 covers 11 residues. V lost 5 bases, J lost 7 bases, and 9 bases lay in between. CDR1 and CDR2 from the germline V gene are SGHRS and YFSETQ. In nucleotides, the CDR3 is TGCGCCAGCAGTGGCAGCAATGAAGCTTTCTTT. It specifies CASSGSNEAFF.

The rearrangement joins TRBV7-3 to TRBJ2-1; D is tentatively TRBD1 or TRBD2 (6 bases each). Germline CDR1 and CDR2: SGHTA and FQGTGA. The CDR3 is made up of 13 amino acids. V lost 5 bases to trimming and J lost 12 bases, with 17 bases between them. The CDR3 sequence: CASSPGAGSRQFF. Written as DNA, the CDR3 is TGTGCCAGCAGCCCGGGGGCGGGGTCGCGGCAGTTCTTC.

The rearrangement links TRBV6-5 to TRBJ2-7; the match to TRBD1 covers 7 bases. V dropped 7 bases and J dropped 3; count of bases not matched to a gene: 9. CDR1 MNHEY and CDR2 SVGAGI come from the germline V gene. The CDR3 consists of 14 residues. DNA for the CDR3: TGTGCCAGCAATCGAGACAGGGCGGGCTACGAGCAGTACTTC. Its translation: CASNRDRAGYEQYF.

The CDR3: CSVEDQEAQETQYF. The CDR3 coding sequence is TGCAGCGTTGAAGATCAGGAGGCCCAAGAGACCCAGTACTTC. The chain combines TRBV29-1 with TRBJ2-5; perhaps TRBD2 as D (5 bases). V gave up 0 bases and J gave up 1 base, with 9 bases separating them. The CDR3 has 14 residues. Germline lookup yields CDR1 SQVTM and CDR2 ANQGSEA.

The rearrangement uses TRBV2 and TRBJ1-6; D is ambiguous. CDR3 size: 14 residues. V lost 0 bases and J lost 8, with 8 bases in between. Germline lookup yields CDR1 SNHLY and CDR2 FYNNEI. CDR3 nucleotides: TGTGCCAGCAGTGAAGCGGAGCGGTATTCACCCCTCCACTTT. Encoded protein: CASSEAERYSPLHF.

The chain joins TRBV10-3 to TRBJ2-7, with 14 bases matching TRBD2. Unmatched junction bases numbered 1, after V lost 0 bases and J lost 3 bases. From germline, CDR1 is ENHRY and CDR2 SYGVKD. The CDR3 is 16 amino acids. CDR3 DNA: TGTGCCATCAGTGAGTCAGGACTAGCGGGAGGCTACGAGCAGTACTTC. The encoded protein is CAISESGLAGGYEQYF.

The V and J genes are TRBV29-1 and TRBJ2-3, with D possibly TRBD2 on 6 matching bases. The V end lost 7 bases, the J end lost 3 bases, and 20 bases lay between the germline ends. The germline V gene encodes CDR1 SQVTM and CDR2 ANQGSEA. There are 15 residues in the CDR3. The CDR3 loop reads CSARPEAGPTDTQYF. CDR3 in DNA: TGCAGCGCTCGACCCGAAGCGGGCCCAACAGATACGCAGTATTTT.

The J gene is TRBJ1-4, the V gene TRBV21-1. TRBV21-1 is shown as a pseudogene. This CDR3 has 14 amino acids. CDR3 sequence: CASSNLTTGEKLFF. The CDR3 nucleotides are TGTGCCAGCAGCAATCTTACGACGGGTGAAAAACTGTTTTTT.

The V gene is TRBV5-6, the J gene TRBJ2-1; TRBD1 is a possible D gene (5 bases). Germline-derived CDR1 and CDR2 are SGHDT and YYEEEE. This CDR3 comprises 14 residues. V lost 0 bases and J 5 bases, leaving 9 bases between the germline ends. CDR3 residues: CASSLVRGDNEQFF. For the CDR3, the DNA is TGTGCCAGCAGCTTGGTTAGGGGTGACAATGAGCAGTTCTTC.